This TCR beta chain came from a study of blood T cells in healthy people across ages. A sample-barcoded 5' primer and a J-beta primer mix were used in a second PCR of about 7 to 12 cycles. One entry per CDR3 protein results from TCRdb running MiXCR on the 5' RACE reads. Of about 1.7 million distinct CDR3 sequences detected, roughly 27% appear once; the ten largest clones hold 7% to 9%. All donors came from Russia, were Caucasian and healthy, and spanned ages roughly 6 to 100. Germline values: CDR1 MDHEN, CDR2 SYDVKM. The CDR3 is made up of 15 amino acids. V lost 1 base, J lost 4 bases, and 11 bases lay in between.

The chain combines TRBV28 with TRBJ1-5; possible D gene TRBD1, 6 bases. Material: blood. The TCR sequence derives from a woman aged 30 to 39 in good health. As DNA, the CDR3 is TGTGCCAGCAGTTTATCAGCACAGGGAAATCAGCCCCAGCATTTT. Translation: CASSLSAQGNQPQHF.